Presented here are 23 T cell receptor beta chains from one specimen sequenced in a study of T cell responses to AZD1222 COVID-19 vaccine. Measured with immunoSEQ multiplex PCR; TCRdb has only the in-frame clones, and not every one. The sample consists of some 120,000 clones, approximately 85% of them appearing once. Material: peripheral blood, obtained on day 0 of MenACWY control vaccination. These receptors were taken from an adult in good health.

This chain links TRBV5-1 with TRBJ2-5; tentatively, D is TRBD1 (6 bases). The germline V gene has CDR1 SGHRS and CDR2 YFSETQ. V lost 0 bases and J 2 bases, leaving 14 bases between the germline ends. The length of the CDR3 is 16 residues. The CDR3 nucleotides read TGCGCCAGCAGCTTGGCGAATACCAGGGGTCAAGAGACCCAGTACTTC. This translates into CASSLANTRGQETQYF.

This clone appeared once. V gene TRBV5-6 combines with J gene TRBJ1-2; weak D call: TRBD1 (6 bases). Trimming took 3 bases from V and 4 from J, leaving 13 bases between them. The V gene's germline CDR1 is SGHDT and CDR2 YYEEEE. This CDR3 has 14 amino acids. The CDR3 nucleotides read TGTGCCAGCAGCTCTTCAGGGGAGGTCTATGGCTACACCTTC. As protein: CASSSSGEVYGYTF.

This clone was seen more than once but under ten times. Other DNA variants within this sample encode the same CDR3. This rearrangement joins TRBV6-2 or TRBV6-3 to TRBJ1-6; the D gene is possibly TRBD1 (5 bases). CDR3 size: 14 residues. V gave up 2 bases and J gave up 7 bases, with 9 bases separating them. Germline CDR1 reads MNHEY; CDR2 reads SVGEGT. The CDR3 DNA is TGTGCCAGCAGTTACCGCCAGGGAAATTCACCCCTCCACTTT. As protein: CASSYRQGNSPLHF.

This clone has more than one count but fewer than ten. This chain uses TRBV2 with TRBJ2-7; a possible D gene is TRBD1 (5 bases). Germline V gene sequence: CDR1 SNHLY, CDR2 FYNNEI. The CDR3 extends over 12 amino acids. V was clipped by 6 bases and J by 2 bases, with 8 bases between them. DNA of the CDR3: TGTGCCAGCAGGGGGCTAACCTACGAGCAGTACTTC. Protein product: CASRGLTYEQYF.

The DNA of the CDR3 is TGTGCCAGCAGCTTAGATCCTCCGCGGAGGCAGAACTACTATGGCTACACCTTC. This translates into CASSLDPPRRQNYYGYTF. The V and J genes are TRBV7-2 and TRBJ1-2; D is uncertain. Germline values: CDR1 SGHTA, CDR2 FQGNSA. Trimming stripped 1 base from V and 3 bases from J, with 21 bases between. This CDR3 is 18 amino acids long.

This clone has more than one count but fewer than ten. As DNA, the CDR3 is TGTGCCAGCAGCTCAGCAACAGGCCCCGATGAAAAACTGTTTTTT. Protein: CASSSATGPDEKLFF. The chain recombines TRBV7-8 with TRBJ1-4; D perhaps matches TRBD1 (5 bases). CDR1 is SGHVS, CDR2 FQNEAQ, per germline. The CDR3 totals 15 residues. Trimming left V 4 bases short and J 6 bases short, with 15 bases between.

This chain connects TRBV5-6 to TRBJ2-7, with D perhaps TRBD2 (5 bases). With 4 bases removed from V and 9 bases from J, the gap between germline ends came to 14 bases. CDR1 and CDR2 from the germline V gene are SGHDT and YYEEEE. CDR3 length: 12 amino acids. CDR3 loop: CASSATRNPQYF. Here the CDR3 DNA reads TGTGCCAGCAGCGCTACTAGAAACCCGCAGTACTTC.

The rearrangement links TRBV5-1 to TRBJ2-1; D gene uncertain. With 0 bases removed from V and 6 bases from J, the gap between germline ends came to 7 bases. This CDR3 has 13 residues. The germline V gene has CDR1 SGHRS and CDR2 YFSETQ. In DNA form, the CDR3 reads TGCGCCAGCAGCTTGGTAGGTCCCAATGAGCAGTTCTTC. Amino acids: CASSLVGPNEQFF.

The chain couples TRBV20-1 to TRBJ2-4, with unresolved D. The V end lost 3 bases, the J end lost 0 bases, and 12 bases lay between the germline ends. Germline V gene sequence: CDR1 DFQATT, CDR2 SNEGSKA (reference sequence). The CDR3 loop spans 15 amino acids. The CDR3 bases are TGCAGTGCTAGTCAGGCAGAGCTAGCCAAAAACATTCAGTACTTC. Translation gives CSASQAELAKNIQYF.

The chain employs TRBV10-3 and TRBJ2-7; 7 nucleotides line up with TRBD1. This CDR3 is 16 amino acids long. Germline loops: CDR1 ENHRY, CDR2 SYGVKD. V gave up 2 bases and J gave up 2 bases; unmatched junction bases: 9. CDR3 loop: CAISEPRLRGTYEQYF. As DNA, the CDR3 is TGTGCCATCAGTGAGCCGCGGCTCAGGGGGACCTACGAGCAGTACTTC.

V and J are TRBV28 and TRBJ2-7; D is uncertain. Germline V gene lookup returns CDR1 MDHEN and CDR2 SYDVKM. The V end lost 5 bases, the J end lost 10 bases, and 12 bases lay between the germline ends. The CDR3 is 11 amino acids. CDR3 DNA sequence: TGTGCCAGCAGTGCCCCGGATATCCAGTACTTC. Its protein is CASSAPDIQYF.

This chain joins TRBV28 and TRBJ1-1; possibly TRBD1 for D (5 bases). V was trimmed by 6 bases and J by 5 bases, leaving 19 bases between them. Germline CDR1 and CDR2: MDHEN and SYDVKM. CDR3 length equals 15 residues. CDR3 sequence (DNA): TGTGCCAGCAGCCGTTGGGTTGGGGGGGGGACTGAAGCTTTCTTT. As protein: CASSRWVGGGTEAFF.

The J gene is TRBJ1-5, the V gene TRBV6-2 or TRBV6-3, with D uncertain. The germline V gene encodes CDR1 MNHEY and CDR2 SVGEGT. The CDR3 runs 11 residues. V was shortened by 2 bases and J by 9 bases, with 5 bases between the two germline ends. CDR3 region: CASSYLGPQHF. In DNA, the CDR3 is TGTGCCAGCAGTTACCTAGGGCCCCAGCATTTT.

The rearrangement links TRBV7-6 to TRBJ2-3; TRBD1 is a possible D gene (5 bases). The CDR3 contains 17 residues. Trimming took 0 bases from V and 7 from J, leaving 20 bases between them. Germline lookup yields CDR1 SGHVS and CDR2 FNYEAQ. The CDR3 reads CASSLAFQGASKYTQYF. Here the CDR3 DNA reads TGTGCCAGCAGCTTAGCTTTTCAGGGCGCGAGTAAATATACGCAGTATTTT.

V and J are TRBV4-3 and TRBJ2-7; D not certain. Trimming pared 2 bases from V and 0 bases from J, leaving 11 bases between. The CDR3 runs to 15 residues. The V gene's germline CDR1 is LGHNA and CDR2 YSLEER. The CDR3 spells CASSQKFGNSYEQYF. CDR3 nucleotides: TGCGCCAGCAGCCAAAAGTTTGGGAACTCCTACGAGCAGTACTTC.

This clone has just one count. V is TRBV18 and J is TRBJ1-1, with 8 nucleotides matching TRBD1. The V gene end was trimmed by 3 bases and the J gene end by 0 bases; junction bases not matched to a gene: 6. The CDR3 length is 16 residues. Germline lookup yields CDR1 KGHSH and CDR2 LQKENI. CDR3 sequence (DNA): TGTGCCAGCTCACCGACGGCAGGGGGCTTGAACACTGAAGCTTTCTTT. This gives the protein CASSPTAGGLNTEAFF.

The V call is TRBV11-2, the J call TRBJ1-1; D is ambiguous. Per the germline V gene, CDR1 is SGHAT and CDR2 is FQNNGV. Trimming took 2 bases from V and 1 from J, leaving 5 bases between them. The CDR3 runs 13 residues. The CDR3 loop reads CASSLTENTEAFF. CDR3 sequence (DNA): TGTGCCAGCAGCTTAACAGAGAACACTGAAGCTTTCTTT.

The J gene is TRBJ2-2, the V gene TRBV7-9; no reliable D call. Trimming stripped 0 bases from V and 10 bases from J, with 12 bases between. The germline gives CDR1 SEHNR, CDR2 FQNEAQ (reference sequence). The CDR3 is 14 residues long. The CDR3 sequence: CASSLAVGVKELFF. The DNA of the CDR3 is TGTGCCAGCAGCTTAGCGGTTGGAGTAAAGGAGCTGTTTTTT.

The gene calls are TRBV3-1 (or the pseudogene TRBV3-2) and TRBJ1-2, with TRBD1 as a possible D gene (5 bases). CDR3 length: 15 amino acids. CDR1 and CDR2 from the germline V gene are LGHDT and YNNKEL (reference sequence). V lost 1 base to trimming and J lost 4 bases, with 13 bases between them. The CDR3 region is CASSQAPVGGYGYTF. The CDR3 nucleotides read TGTGCCAGCAGCCAAGCTCCGGTCGGGGGCTATGGCTACACCTTC.

The chain links TRBV6-5 to TRBJ2-7; no firm D call. Germline V gene data show CDR1 as MNHEY and CDR2 as SVGAGI. V lost 6 bases, J lost 1 base, and 10 bases lay in between. CDR3 size: 13 residues. The CDR3 nucleotides read TGTGCCAGCAGGGACCCAGTATCCTACGAGCAGTACTTC. This codes for CASRDPVSYEQYF.

The chain links TRBV4-3 to TRBJ1-2; D possibly corresponds to TRBD1 (5 bases). V dropped 5 bases and J dropped 4 bases, with 17 bases sitting between them. The germline V gene has CDR1 LGHNA and CDR2 YSLEER. This CDR3 is built from 15 residues. Here the CDR3 DNA reads TGCGCCAGCAGCTCGGGACTGACGTCGCTCTATGGCTACACCTTC. Translated, it gives CASSSGLTSLYGYTF.

The chain carries TRBV30 and TRBJ1-2; 7 nucleotides line up with TRBD1. With 7 bases clipped from V and 0 bases from J, the junction kept 11 bases outside the gene matches. From germline, CDR1 is GTSNPN and CDR2 SVGIG (reference sequence). CDR3 length: 15 residues. The CDR3 region has the DNA TGTGCCTCCTCCACTACAGGGGCGGCTAACTATGGCTACACCTTC. Translation: CASSTTGAANYGYTF.

The chain links TRBV30 to TRBJ1-4; 8 bases are shared with TRBD1. V was pared by 8 bases and J by 4 bases, with 12 bases of the junction left unmatched. This CDR3 comprises 15 residues. Germline values: CDR1 GTSNPN, CDR2 SVGIG (reference sequence). The CDR3 DNA reads as TGTGCCCCCGGGGCAGGGGGCGCTGGTAATGAAAAACTGTTTTTT. It translates to CAPGAGGAGNEKLFF.